This record concerns one TCR beta chain sequence. Its matching antigen is unknown. J gave up 5 bases and V 6 bases, and 7 bases lay outside the gene matches. This CDR3 comprises 15 residues. From germline, CDR1 is SNHLY and CDR2 FYNNEI. These data belong to a study of regulatory T cells in long-lasting Graves disease. About the research overall: Persistent Graves' disease meant over 5 years of antithyroid drugs with positive TSH receptor antibodies. Study outcomes and limitations: Comparison showed that persistent patients shared more public clonotypes (roughly 2,700) than new patients (about 880).

Assembly of TCR beta libraries relied on iRepertoire HTBI primers together with Arm-PCR of CDR3 regions. TCRdb processed the multiplex PCR reads anew with MiXCR; each CDR3 protein has one entry. The sample lists 650,000 to 850,000 distinct CDR3 sequences; around 32% were seen once. Described time point: persistent/refractory GD, antithyroid drugs over 5 years with positive TRAb. Construction of the TCR library relied on RNA isolated from PBMCs. The source material was peripheral blood mononuclear cells (PBMCs), sampled when the disease was refractory, from a patient treated with antithyroid drugs. The chain carries TRBV2 and TRBJ2-2, with 9 positions matching TRBD1. The TCR comes from a female donor with Graves disease. The CDR3: CASRAGTGFTGELFF. DNA for the CDR3: TGTGCCAGCAGAGCCGGGACAGGGTTTACCGGGGAGCTGTTTTTT.